What follows is one T cell receptor (beta chain) and its context. The antigen is undetermined. The CDR3 covers 15 residues. CDR1 is SNHLY, CDR2 FYNNEI, per germline. Trimming left V 4 bases short and J 5 bases short, with 15 bases between. Amplification used primers for 54 TRBV and 13 TRBJ segments. Libraries were prepared by immunoSEQ multiplex PCR; TCRdb keeps only in-frame clonotypes and omits some of them. The sample lists about 73,000 clones, about 82% occurring once. The sample belongs to a study of T cell repertoires and HLA-DP antigens. At the level of the study: Versus self, one alloantigen differed at one groove amino acid, the other at fewer than 13. Pre-culture CD4+ samples used roughly 1,200 ng DNA versus around 230 ng for CD137+CD4+ sorts.

V is TRBV2 and J is TRBJ2-4; D may correspond to TRBD1 or TRBD2 (5 bases each). The sequence came from a man in his sixties in good health and CMV-seronegative. Sequencing was performed on CD4+ T cells from PBMCs. DNA of the CDR3: TGTGCCAGCAGTGGGGGGACCCGTGGCCAAAACATTCAGTACTTC. Translated, it gives CASSGGTRGQNIQYF.